The present TCR beta chain was sequenced within a study of regulatory T cells in long-lasting Graves disease. As for time point: newly diagnosed GD, antithyroid drugs for less than 3 months. There was RNA extracted from PBMCs, and the TCR library was made from it. Graves' disease diagnosis was established per American Thyroid Association guidelines. This clonotype was seen a handful of times. Building of the TCR beta libraries involved iRepertoire HTBI primers and Arm-PCR of CDR3 regions. In the original workflow: Taken together, the samples had 60 or so TRBV and 13 to 15 TRBJ segments identified. Via MiXCR, TCRdb re-called the multiplex PCR reads, giving one row per CDR3 protein. These V and J calls are TCRdb output, not the study's own analysis. The sample yields about 210,000 distinct CDR3 sequences, about 19% seen once. This sample was shared with a second study, whose subject was T cells in Graves' hyperthyroidism and ophthalmopathy. That source reports: The TCR CDR3 first-round RT-PCR relied on the HTBI primer set.

Specimen: peripheral blood mononuclear cells (PBMCs), collected at new diagnosis, from a patient treated with antithyroid drugs. The receptor comes from a woman in her 30s with Graves disease.

The CDR3 coding sequence is TGCGCCAGCAGTGAGTCATCGGGCTACCAGCAGTTCTTC. It translates to CASSESSGYQQFF. The chain combines TRBV10-1 with TRBJ2-1, with no clear D. The germline V gene has CDR1 WNHNN and CDR2 SYGVQD (reference sequence). V was shortened by 0 bases and J by 11 bases, with 11 bases between the two germline ends. The CDR3 sequence is 13 residues long.